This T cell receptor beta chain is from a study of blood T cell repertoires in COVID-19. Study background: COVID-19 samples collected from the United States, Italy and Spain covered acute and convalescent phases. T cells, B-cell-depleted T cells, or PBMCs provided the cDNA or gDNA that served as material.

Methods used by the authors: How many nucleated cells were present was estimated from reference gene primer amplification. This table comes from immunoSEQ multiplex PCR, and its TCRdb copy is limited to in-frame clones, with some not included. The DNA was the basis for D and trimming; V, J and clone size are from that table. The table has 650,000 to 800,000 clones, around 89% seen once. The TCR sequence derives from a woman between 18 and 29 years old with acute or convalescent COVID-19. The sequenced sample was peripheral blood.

DNA for the CDR3: TGTGCCAGCAGCTTTGGACAAAACTACGAGCAGTACTTC. Protein product: CASSFGQNYEQYF. The chain employs TRBV13 and TRBJ2-7; possibly TRBD1 for D (5 bases). The V gene lost 3 bases and the J gene lost 3 bases, with 9 bases spanning the gap. This CDR3 is built from 13 residues. Germline V gene data show CDR1 as PRHDT and CDR2 as FYEKMQ (reference sequence).